These 15 T cell receptor beta chains share one sample of origin, sequenced in a study of T-cell memory formation after mild COVID-19 (dated by TCRdb to about 2021). Preparation of the library involved 5' RACE. The sequencer listed for this sample is Illumina NovaSeq 6000. TCRdb trimmed public reads at Q25 via fastp, called clones via MiXCR and kept in-frame beta chains. Identical CDR3 protein sequences are pooled into one entry, listed with their most common genes and DNA. Recorded for this sample are some 310,000 distinct CDR3 sequences; 20% to 25% of them occurred a single time. 20% to 25% of the sample is held by the ten biggest clonotypes. Sequencing was performed on PBMCs or a T cell subset sorted from them (not recorded which). These receptors were taken from a man aged 18 to 35 who had mild COVID-19 (a few samples of this study predate the infection). The sample titles of this study are shuffled in the database, so cell type and time point are left out; the donor was told from shared clones.

The genes are TRBV27 and TRBJ1-1, with D maybe TRBD1 (5 bases). CDR1 is MNHEY and CDR2 is SMNVEV in the germline V gene (reference sequence). The V gene lost 3 bases and the J gene lost 7 bases, with 12 bases spanning the gap. The length of the CDR3 is 13 residues. CDR3 sequence: CASSFSQGIEAFF. In DNA, the CDR3 is TGTGCCAGCAGTTTCTCTCAGGGCATTGAAGCTTTCTTT.

As regards this clonotype: The junction shows a germline mismatch at one end, possibly a read error. The CDR3 loop is CASSLESWGTGVF. CDR3 in DNA: TGTGCCAGCAGCTTAGAATCCTGGGGGACGGGGGTTTTT. J is TRBJ1-1 and V is TRBV7-2; possible D gene TRBD1, 5 bases. CDR3 size: 13 residues. Germline CDR1 SGHTA, CDR2 FQGNSA.

J is TRBJ1-1 and V is TRBV5-4, with D unclear. Looked up from germline, CDR1 is SGHNT and CDR2 is YYREEE (reference sequence). V lost 0 bases to trimming and J lost 5 bases, with 5 bases between them. This CDR3 comprises 12 residues. This chain's CDR3 is CASSLDSTEAFF. As DNA, the CDR3 is TGTGCCAGCAGCTTGGACAGTACTGAAGCTTTCTTT.

This clonotype was counted a few times. The genes are TRBV5-1 and TRBJ2-1; D is perhaps TRBD2 (5 bases). The CDR3 loop spans 13 amino acids. Deletions cut 4 bases from V and 6 bases from J, with 11 bases between. From germline, CDR1 is SGHRS and CDR2 YFSETQ. The CDR3 here is CASSAGRANEQFF. As DNA, the CDR3 is TGCGCCAGCAGCGCCGGGCGGGCCAATGAGCAGTTCTTC.

The genes are TRBV6-1 and TRBJ2-3; either TRBD1 or TRBD2 may supply D (6 bases each). CDR1 is MNHNS, CDR2 SASEGT, per germline. This CDR3 region has 14 residues. As DNA, the CDR3 is TGTGCTGCAAAGGGGGGTTGGAGTGAAGATACGCAGTATTTT. Protein: CAAKGGWSEDTQYF.

In this sample, this clonotype turned up a few times. This chain joins TRBV7-2 and TRBJ2-5; no definite D call. V lost 1 base, J lost 0 bases, and 9 bases lay in between. Germline V gene lookup returns CDR1 SGHTA and CDR2 FQGNSA. The CDR3 sequence is 15 residues long. CDR3 residues: CASSLVSLNQETQYF. The CDR3 DNA reads TGTGCCAGCAGCTTAGTATCACTCAACCAAGAGACCCAGTACTTC.

The V call is TRBV19, the J call TRBJ1-2; 7 nucleotides line up with TRBD1. The CDR3 loop spans 14 amino acids. V shed 5 bases, J shed 1 base, and the junction held 4 bases outside the gene matches. Germline-derived CDR1 and CDR2 are LNHDA and SQIVND (reference sequence). The CDR3 DNA sequence: TGTGCCAGTAGTGATCACAGGGGTAACTATGGCTACACCTTC. Its translation is CASSDHRGNYGYTF.

CDR3 sequence: CASSRQGQAFF. CDR3 in DNA: TGTGCCAGCAGTAGACAGGGCCAAGCTTTCTTT. The V call is TRBV6-5, the J call TRBJ1-1; 7 nucleotides agree with TRBD1. Unmatched junction bases numbered 3, after V lost 5 bases and J lost 9 bases. The CDR3 spans 11 residues. The germline V gene encodes CDR1 MNHEY and CDR2 SVGAGI.

In this sample, this clonotype turned up a few times. The genes are TRBV7-9 and TRBJ1-5, with D perhaps TRBD1 (5 bases). V was trimmed by 5 bases and J by 3 bases, leaving 8 bases between them. This CDR3 region has 13 residues. The germline V gene has CDR1 SEHNR and CDR2 FQNEAQ (reference sequence). The CDR3 here is CASSTTDNQPQHF. DNA of the CDR3: TGTGCCAGCAGCACGACAGACAATCAGCCCCAGCATTTT.

The chain employs TRBV20-1 and TRBJ1-2; 9 bases map to TRBD1. V was clipped by 5 bases and J by 8 bases; unmatched bases: 6. This CDR3 has 12 amino acids. Germline V gene lookup returns CDR1 DFQATT and CDR2 SNEGSKA (reference sequence). The CDR3, as DNA: TGCAGTGCTGAACAGGGGGCGCGAGGCTACACCTTC. Protein: CSAEQGARGYTF.

The rearrangement uses TRBV24-1 and TRBJ2-3; possible D gene TRBD1, 6 bases. In germline, CDR1 is KGHDR, CDR2 SFDVKD. The CDR3 runs to 15 residues. The V and J ends lost 3 bases and 0 bases respectively, with 9 bases between them. CDR3 residues: CATSDPGDSTDTQYF. Written as DNA, the CDR3 is TGTGCCACCAGTGATCCAGGGGACAGCACAGATACGCAGTATTTT.

In this sample, this clonotype turned up a few times. The gene calls are TRBV4-1 and TRBJ1-3, with TRBD1 matching 8 bases. CDR1 is MGHRA, CDR2 YSYEKL, per germline. CDR3 length equals 17 residues. The V and J ends lost 4 bases and 3 bases, in that order; junction bases with no gene match: 11. CDR3 nucleotides: TGCGCCAGCAGCCCCACGGGAGACAGGGGAGTTGGAAACACCATATATTTT. It yields the protein CASSPTGDRGVGNTIYF.

This clonotype appeared once. The chain employs TRBV7-2 and TRBJ1-1; D possibly corresponds to TRBD1 (6 bases). The length of the CDR3 is 12 residues. V was shortened by 5 bases and J by 6 bases, with 10 bases between the two germline ends. From germline, CDR1 is SGHTA and CDR2 FQGNSA. The CDR3 protein is CASSLRTAEAFF. Here the CDR3 DNA reads TGTGCCAGCAGCCTTCGGACAGCTGAAGCTTTCTTT. Supplemented by reference TRBV7-2 and TRBJ1-1, the full variable domain reads GAGVSQSPSNKVTEKGKDVELRCDPISGHTALYWYRQSLGQGLEFLIYFQGNSAPDKSGLPSDRFSAERTGGSVSTLTIQRTQQEDSAVYLCASSLRTAEAFFGQGTRLTVV.

The table lists this clonotype with a few counts. The genes are TRBV4-3 and TRBJ2-1; D remains ambiguous. Germline-derived CDR1 and CDR2 are LGHNA and YSLEER. The CDR3 is 13 residues long. Trimming removed 0 bases from V and 5 bases from J, with 5 bases in between. The CDR3 sequence is CASSQDADNEQFF. In DNA, the CDR3 is TGCGCCAGCAGCCAAGATGCAGACAATGAGCAGTTCTTC.

J is TRBJ1-1 and V is TRBV19; D not certain. The germline V gene has CDR1 LNHDA and CDR2 SQIVND (reference sequence). The CDR3 length is 14 residues. V was cut by 0 bases and J by 7 bases, with 12 bases left in between. The chain's CDR3 is CASSIDRGRGEAFF. CDR3 DNA sequence: TGTGCCAGTAGTATAGATCGCGGTCGGGGTGAAGCTTTCTTT.